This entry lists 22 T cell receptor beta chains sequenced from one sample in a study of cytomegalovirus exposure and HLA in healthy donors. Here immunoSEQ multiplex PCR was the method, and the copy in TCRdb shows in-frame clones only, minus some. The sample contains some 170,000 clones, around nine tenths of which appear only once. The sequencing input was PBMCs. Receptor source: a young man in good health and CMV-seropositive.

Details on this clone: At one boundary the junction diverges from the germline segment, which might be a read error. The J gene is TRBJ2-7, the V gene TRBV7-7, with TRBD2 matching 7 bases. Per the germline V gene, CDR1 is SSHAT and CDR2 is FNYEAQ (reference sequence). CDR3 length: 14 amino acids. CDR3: CASSFGLGTYEQYF. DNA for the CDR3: TGTGCTAGCAGCTTCGGACTAGGAACCTACGAGCAGTACTTC.

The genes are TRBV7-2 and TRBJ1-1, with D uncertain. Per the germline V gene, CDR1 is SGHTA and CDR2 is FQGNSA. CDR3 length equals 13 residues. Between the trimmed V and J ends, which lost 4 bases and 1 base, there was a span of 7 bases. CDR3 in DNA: TGTGCCAGCAGCTCCATCAAGAACACTGAAGCTTTCTTT. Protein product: CASSSIKNTEAFF.

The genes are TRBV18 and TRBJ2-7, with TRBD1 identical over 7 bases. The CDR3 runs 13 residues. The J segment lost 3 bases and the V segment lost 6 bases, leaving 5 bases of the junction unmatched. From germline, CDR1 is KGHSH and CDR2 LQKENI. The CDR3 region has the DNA TGTGCCAGCTCCCTGGGACAGATCTACGAGCAGTACTTC. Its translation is CASSLGQIYEQYF.

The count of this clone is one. The DNA of the CDR3 is TGCGCCAGCAGCCAACAAGGAGGGGAGAACTATGGCTACACCTTC. It yields the protein CASSQQGGENYGYTF. The rearrangement joins TRBV4-1 to TRBJ1-2, with a weak D call TRBD1 (5 bases). Germline CDR1 MGHRA, CDR2 YSYEKL. There are 15 residues in the CDR3. Trimming left V 2 bases short and J 2 bases short, with 12 bases between.

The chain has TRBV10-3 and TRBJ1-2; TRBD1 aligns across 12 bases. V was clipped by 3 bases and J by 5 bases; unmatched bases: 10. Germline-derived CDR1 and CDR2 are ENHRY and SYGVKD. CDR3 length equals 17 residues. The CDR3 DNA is TGTGCCATCAGTGATACCGGGACAGGGGGCGCTTTATATGGCTACACCTTC. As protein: CAISDTGTGGALYGYTF.

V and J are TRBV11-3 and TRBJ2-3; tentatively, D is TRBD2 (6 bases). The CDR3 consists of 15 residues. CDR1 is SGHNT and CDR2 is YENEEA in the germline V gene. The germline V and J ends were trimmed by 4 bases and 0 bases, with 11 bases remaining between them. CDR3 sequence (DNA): TGTGCCAGCAGCTGGGGCGCGGGGAGCACAGATACGCAGTATTTT. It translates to CASSWGAGSTDTQYF.

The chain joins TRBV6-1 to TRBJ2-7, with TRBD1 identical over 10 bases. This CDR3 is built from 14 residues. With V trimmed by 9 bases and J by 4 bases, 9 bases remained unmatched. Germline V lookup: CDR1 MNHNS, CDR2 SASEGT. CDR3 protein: CASPSGTGVYEQYF. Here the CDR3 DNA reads TGTGCCAGTCCCTCCGGGACAGGGGTATACGAGCAGTACTTC.

The CDR3 nucleotides are TGTGCCAGCAGTTTAAGAGGGGGTCTAGTGCTTCGGGAGACCCAGTACTTC. Encoded protein: CASSLRGGLVLRETQYF. This chain links TRBV27 with TRBJ2-5; D may be TRBD1 (6 bases). Between the trimmed V and J ends, which lost 2 bases and 5 bases, there was a span of 21 bases. Germline V gene sequence: CDR1 MNHEY, CDR2 SMNVEV (reference sequence). The CDR3 has 17 amino acids.

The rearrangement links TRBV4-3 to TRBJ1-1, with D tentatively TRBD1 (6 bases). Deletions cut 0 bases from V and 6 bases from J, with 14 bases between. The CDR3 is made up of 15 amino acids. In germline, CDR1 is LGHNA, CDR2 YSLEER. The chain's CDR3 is CASSQDGGGLSEAFF. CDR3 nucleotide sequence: TGCGCCAGCAGCCAAGATGGGGGGGGCTTGTCTGAAGCTTTCTTT.

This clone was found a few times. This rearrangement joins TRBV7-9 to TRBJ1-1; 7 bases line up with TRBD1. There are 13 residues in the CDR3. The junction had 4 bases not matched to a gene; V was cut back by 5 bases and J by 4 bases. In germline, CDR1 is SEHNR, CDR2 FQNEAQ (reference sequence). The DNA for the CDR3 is TGTGCCAGCAGCGCTACAGGGGTCACTGAAGCTTTCTTT. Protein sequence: CASSATGVTEAFF. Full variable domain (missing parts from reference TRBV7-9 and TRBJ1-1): DTGVSQNPRHKITKRGQNVTFRCDPISEHNRLYWYRQTLGQGPEFLTYFQNEAQLEKSRLLSDRFSAERPKGSFSTLEIQRTEQGDSAMYLCASSATGVTEAFFGQGTRLTVV.

CDR3 coding DNA: TGTGCCAGCTCACCACAAGAGTCGATAGGAAACGACCGGGAGTTCTTC. It encodes CASSPQESIGNDREFF. The chain has TRBV18 and TRBJ2-1; D gene unclear. V lost 1 base and J 14 bases, leaving 24 bases between the germline ends. The length of the CDR3 is 16 residues. CDR1 is KGHSH and CDR2 is LQKENI in the germline V gene.

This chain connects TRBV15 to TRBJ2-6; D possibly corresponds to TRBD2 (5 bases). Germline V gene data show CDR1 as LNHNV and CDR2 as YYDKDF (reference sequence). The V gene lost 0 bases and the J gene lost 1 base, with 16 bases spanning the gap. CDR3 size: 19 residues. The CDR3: CATSRDFGLSQSGANVLTF. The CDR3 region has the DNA TGTGCCACCAGCAGAGATTTCGGACTGTCGCAGTCTGGGGCCAACGTCCTGACTTTC.

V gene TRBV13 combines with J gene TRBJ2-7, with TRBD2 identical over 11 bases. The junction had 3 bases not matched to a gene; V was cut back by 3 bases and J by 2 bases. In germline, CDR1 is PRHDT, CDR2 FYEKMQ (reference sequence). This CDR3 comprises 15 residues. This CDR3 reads CASSFLAGGAYEQYF. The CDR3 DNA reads TGTGCCAGCAGCTTCCTAGCGGGGGGCGCCTACGAGCAGTACTTC.

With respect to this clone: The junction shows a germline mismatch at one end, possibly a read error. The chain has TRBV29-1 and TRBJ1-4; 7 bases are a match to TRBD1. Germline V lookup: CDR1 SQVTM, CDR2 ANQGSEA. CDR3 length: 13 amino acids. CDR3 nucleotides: TGCAGCGTGGAAGGGGGCCCTAATGAAAAACTGTTTTTT. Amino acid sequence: CSVEGGPNEKLFF.

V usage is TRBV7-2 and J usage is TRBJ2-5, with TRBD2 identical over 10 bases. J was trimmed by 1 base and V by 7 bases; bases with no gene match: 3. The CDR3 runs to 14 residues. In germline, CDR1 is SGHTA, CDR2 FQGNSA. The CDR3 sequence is CASMKRGGQETQYF. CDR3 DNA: TGTGCCAGCATGAAGCGGGGGGGCCAAGAGACCCAGTACTTC.

CDR3 in amino acids: CASSLDRANTEAFF. The CDR3 DNA sequence: TGTGCCAGCAGTTTAGACAGGGCGAACACTGAAGCTTTCTTT. The rearrangement links TRBV27 to TRBJ1-1, with 7 bases aligning to TRBD1. The CDR3 is 14 residues long. The ends lost 2 bases at V and 1 base at J; junction bases unmatched: 1. Germline values: CDR1 MNHEY, CDR2 SMNVEV (reference sequence).

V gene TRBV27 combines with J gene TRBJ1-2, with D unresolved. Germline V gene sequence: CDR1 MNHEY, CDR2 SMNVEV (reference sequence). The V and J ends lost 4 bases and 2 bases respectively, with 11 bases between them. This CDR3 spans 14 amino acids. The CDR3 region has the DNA TGTGCCAGCAGTTCGTCTCCTCTCAACTATGGCTACACCTTC. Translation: CASSSSPLNYGYTF.

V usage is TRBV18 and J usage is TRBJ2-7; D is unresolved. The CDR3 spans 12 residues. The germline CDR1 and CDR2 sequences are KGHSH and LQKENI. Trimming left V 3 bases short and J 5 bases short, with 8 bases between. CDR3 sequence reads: CASSPTAHEQYF. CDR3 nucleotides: TGTGCCAGCTCACCGACTGCCCACGAGCAGTACTTC.

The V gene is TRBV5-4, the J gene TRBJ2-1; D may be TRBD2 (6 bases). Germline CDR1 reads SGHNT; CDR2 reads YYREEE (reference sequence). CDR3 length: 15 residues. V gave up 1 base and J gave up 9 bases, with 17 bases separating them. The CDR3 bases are TGTGCCAGCAGCTTGCGTAGCGGACGTACAATTGAGCAGTTCTTC. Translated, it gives CASSLRSGRTIEQFF. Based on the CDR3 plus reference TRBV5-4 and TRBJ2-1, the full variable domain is ETGVTQSPTHLIKTRGQQVTLRCSSQSGHNTVSWYQQALGQGPQFIFQYYREEENGRGNFPPRFSGLQFPNYSSELNVNALELDDSALYLCASSLRSGRTIEQFFGPGTRLTVL.

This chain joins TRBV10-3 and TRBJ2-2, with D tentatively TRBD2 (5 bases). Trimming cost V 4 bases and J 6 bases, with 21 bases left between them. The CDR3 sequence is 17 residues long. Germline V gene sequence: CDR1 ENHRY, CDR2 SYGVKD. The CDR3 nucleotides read TGTGCCATCAGTGGCTTAGAGGGAGAGGCGCTCCCCGGGGAGCTGTTTTTT. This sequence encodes CAISGLEGEALPGELFF.

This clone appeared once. In DNA, the CDR3 is TGCGCCAGCAGCCAAGATCTGGGGGCTAGCGGGGAGCTGTTTTTT. Its translation is CASSQDLGASGELFF. The gene calls are TRBV4-1 and TRBJ2-2; possible D gene TRBD1, 6 bases. The CDR3 extends over 15 amino acids. Deletions cut 0 bases from V and 7 bases from J, with 12 bases between. CDR1 and CDR2 from the germline V gene are MGHRA and YSYEKL.

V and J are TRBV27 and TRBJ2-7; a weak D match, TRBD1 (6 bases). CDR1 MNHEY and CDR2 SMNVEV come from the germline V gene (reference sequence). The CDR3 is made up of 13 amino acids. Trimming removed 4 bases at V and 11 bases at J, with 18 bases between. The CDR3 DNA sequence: TGTGCCAGCAGTTACAACAGGGCCGGGCGGGAGTACTTC. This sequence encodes CASSYNRAGREYF.